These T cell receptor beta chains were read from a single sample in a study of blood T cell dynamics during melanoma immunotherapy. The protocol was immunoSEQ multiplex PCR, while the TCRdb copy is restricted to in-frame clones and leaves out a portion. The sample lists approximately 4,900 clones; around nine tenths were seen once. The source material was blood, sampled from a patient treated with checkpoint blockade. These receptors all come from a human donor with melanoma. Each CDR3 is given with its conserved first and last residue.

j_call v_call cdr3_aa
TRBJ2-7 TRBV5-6 CASSFGYHYEQYF
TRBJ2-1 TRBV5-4 CASSLVRQGSNEQFF
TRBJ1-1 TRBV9 CASSPSRPEAFF
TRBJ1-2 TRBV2 CASSDNGNYGYTF
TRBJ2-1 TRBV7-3 CASSFTGTSHNEQFF
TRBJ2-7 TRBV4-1 CASSQEHRDPGSLGQYF
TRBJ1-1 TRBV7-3 CASSLLGGEAFF
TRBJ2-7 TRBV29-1 CSVWGGTSYEQYF
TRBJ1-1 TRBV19 CASSKSQGWEVNTEAFF
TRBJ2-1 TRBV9 CASSVGLAGGQSYNEQFF
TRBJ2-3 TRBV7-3 CASSLREGDTQYF
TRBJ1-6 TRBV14 CASSQEQGRVNSPLHF
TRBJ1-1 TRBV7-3 CASSLTGGQGMGTEAFF
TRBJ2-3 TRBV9 CASSVLAGLTDTQYF
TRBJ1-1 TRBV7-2 CASSLTGGSGAFF
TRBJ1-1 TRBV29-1 CSVAGTGGPNTEAFF
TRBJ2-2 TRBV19 CASSIGGTGATGELFF
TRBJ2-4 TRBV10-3 CAISESGSIQYF
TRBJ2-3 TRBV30 CAWTKGLSTDTQYF
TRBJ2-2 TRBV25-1 CASSSYGRAIGTPGSCFF
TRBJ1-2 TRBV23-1 CASSHEGSRRDLNYGYTF
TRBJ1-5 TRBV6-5 CASRYHRVDSNQPQHF
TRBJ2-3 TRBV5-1 CASSLALAGEPDTQYF
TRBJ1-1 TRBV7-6 CASSLLRGTEAFF
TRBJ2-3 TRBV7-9 CASSFYGSGTDTQYF
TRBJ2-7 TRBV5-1 CASSLLGGGPYEQYF
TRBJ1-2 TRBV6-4 CASSDRTGGTGYTF
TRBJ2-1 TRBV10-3 CAISLGTSGFNEQFF
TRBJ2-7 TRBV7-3 CASSLSGGLYEQYF
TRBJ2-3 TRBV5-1 CASSTGAARTDTQYF
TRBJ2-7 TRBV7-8 CASSLESGQGLDEQYF
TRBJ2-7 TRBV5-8 CASSPGLAGPTMEQYF
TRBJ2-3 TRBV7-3 CASSSRDPGDTQYF
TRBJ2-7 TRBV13 CASSAYRGSDEQYF
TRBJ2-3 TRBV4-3 CASSQETTGLAGGPDTQYF
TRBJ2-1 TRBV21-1 CASSNGVGPNEQFF
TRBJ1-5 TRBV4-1 CASSQAFDLSNQPQHF
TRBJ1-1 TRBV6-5 CASSYRRGANTEAFF
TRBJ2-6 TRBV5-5 CASSSRDSSSGANVLTF
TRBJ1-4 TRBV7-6 CASSRDHEKLFF
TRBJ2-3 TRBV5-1 CASTLTSGSTDTQYF
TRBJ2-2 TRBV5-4 CASSATSGSTGELFF
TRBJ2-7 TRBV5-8 CASSFGGYEQYF
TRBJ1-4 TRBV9 CASSIRDTEKLFF
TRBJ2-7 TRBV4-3 CASSQEPGLGQYF
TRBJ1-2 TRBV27 CASSFSFVPNYGYTF
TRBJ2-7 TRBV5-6 CASSWGQTYEQYF
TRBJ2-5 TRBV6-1 CASSEDAGGQETQYF
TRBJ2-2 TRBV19 CAVRGDRENTGELFF